These 7 T cell receptor beta chains originate from one sample sequenced in a study of siplizumab effects on memory and regulatory T cells. Using immunoSEQ multiplex PCR, the repertoire was profiled, and TCRdb retains in-frame clones only, with some absent. The table shows 90,000 to 120,000 clones, with more than 85% occurring only once. Source material: CD4+ T cells sorted from blood. The receptors shown here come from a human donor in good health. Some clones in this sample may be carry-over from other donors' samples.

This clone was counted a single time. V and J are TRBV30 and TRBJ1-3, with D uncertain. Germline CDR1 is GTSNPN and CDR2 is SVGIG (reference sequence). The CDR3 length is 15 residues. V was trimmed by 0 bases and J by 4 bases, leaving 13 bases between them. The CDR3: CAWSVDGQRGNTIYF. The CDR3 nucleotides read TGTGCCTGGAGTGTAGACGGCCAGCGAGGAAACACCATATATTTT.

The chain combines TRBV6-1 with TRBJ1-2, with D possibly matching TRBD1 (5 bases). The CDR3 spans 16 residues. Germline-derived CDR1 and CDR2 are MNHNS and SASEGT. Trimming cost V 3 bases and J 4 bases, with 18 bases left between them. The DNA for the CDR3 is TGTGCCAGCAGTGAGGGGCTTCTCGTTTATGGCTATGGCTACACCTTC. Protein product: CASSEGLLVYGYGYTF.

This chain uses TRBV7-3 with TRBJ2-3, with 7 bases fitting TRBD1. V trimming: 5 bases; J trimming: 1 base; junction bases outside the gene matches: 9. Germline V gives CDR1 SGHTA, CDR2 FQGTGA. CDR3 length: 16 amino acids. In DNA form, the CDR3 reads TGTGCCAGCAGCCCCTTGACAGGGCGCGGCACAGATACGCAGTATTTT. Protein: CASSPLTGRGTDTQYF.

The chain joins TRBV4-1 to TRBJ2-1; a weak D match, TRBD2 (5 bases). This CDR3 is 16 amino acids long. V lost 4 bases, J lost 6 bases, and 19 bases lay in between. Germline CDR1 reads MGHRA; CDR2 reads YSYEKL. CDR3 amino acids: CASSLLQTIGSNEQFF. The CDR3 DNA follows: TGCGCCAGCAGCCTTCTCCAGACTATCGGATCCAATGAGCAGTTCTTC.

The chain uses TRBV27 and TRBJ1-4, with D unresolved. Germline CDR1 reads MNHEY; CDR2 reads SMNVEV (reference sequence). V lost 0 bases to trimming and J lost 8 bases, with 13 bases between them. The length of the CDR3 is 15 residues. The CDR3 DNA reads as TGTGCCAGCAGTTTATCTCACAAGAGGCGAGAAAAACTGTTTTTT. This gives the protein CASSLSHKRREKLFF.

V gene TRBV28 combines with J gene TRBJ2-1, with 10 bases matching TRBD2. The CDR3 consists of 14 residues. Per germline, CDR1 MDHEN and CDR2 SYDVKM. V trimming: 8 bases; J trimming: 6 bases; junction bases outside the gene matches: 7. CDR3 DNA: TGTGCCAGCGGACTAGCGGCCTATTCCAATGAGCAGTTCTTC. Protein product: CASGLAAYSNEQFF. Filled out from reference TRBV28 and TRBJ2-1, the complete variable domain reads DVKVTQSSRYLVKRTGEKVFLECVQDMDHENMFWYRQDPGLGLRLIYFSYDVKMKEKGDIPEGYSVSREKKERFSLILESASTNQTSMYLCASGLAAYSNEQFFGPGTRLTVL.

V gene TRBV28 combines with J gene TRBJ2-7, with 11 bases aligning to TRBD2. CDR1 MDHEN and CDR2 SYDVKM come from the germline V gene. This CDR3 is 15 amino acids long. The junction had 9 bases not matched to a gene; V was cut back by 4 bases and J by 7 bases. CDR3 DNA: TGTGCCAGCAGTTCCCCCGGACTAGCGGGTGGAGAGCAGTACTTC. Its translation is CASSSPGLAGGEQYF.